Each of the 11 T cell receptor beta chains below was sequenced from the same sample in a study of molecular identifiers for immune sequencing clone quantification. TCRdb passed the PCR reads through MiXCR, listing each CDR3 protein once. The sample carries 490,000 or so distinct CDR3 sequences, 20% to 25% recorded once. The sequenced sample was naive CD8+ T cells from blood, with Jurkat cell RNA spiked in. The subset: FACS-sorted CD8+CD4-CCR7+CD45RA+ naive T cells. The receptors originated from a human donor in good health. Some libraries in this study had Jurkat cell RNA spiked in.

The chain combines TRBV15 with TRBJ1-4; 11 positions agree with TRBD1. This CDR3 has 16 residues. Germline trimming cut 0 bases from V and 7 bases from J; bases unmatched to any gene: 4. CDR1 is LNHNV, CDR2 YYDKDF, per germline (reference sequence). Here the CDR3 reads CATSRERTGGIEKLFF. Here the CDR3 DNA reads TGTGCCACCAGCAGAGAAAGGACAGGGGGCATTGAAAAACTGTTTTTT.

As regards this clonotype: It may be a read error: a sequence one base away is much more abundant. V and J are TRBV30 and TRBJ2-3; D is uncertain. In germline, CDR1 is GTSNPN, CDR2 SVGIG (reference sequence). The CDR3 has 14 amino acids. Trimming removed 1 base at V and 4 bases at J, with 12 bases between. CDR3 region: CAWSAGVRPDTQYF. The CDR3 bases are TGTGCCTGGAGTGCTGGGGTTCGGCCAGATACGCAGTATTTT.

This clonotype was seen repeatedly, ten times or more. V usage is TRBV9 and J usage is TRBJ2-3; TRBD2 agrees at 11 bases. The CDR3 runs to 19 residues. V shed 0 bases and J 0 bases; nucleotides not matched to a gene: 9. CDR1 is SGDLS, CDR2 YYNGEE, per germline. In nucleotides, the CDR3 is TGTGCCAGCAGCGTAGGGATTGCTAGCGGGGGGACTAGCACAGATACGCAGTATTTT. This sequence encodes CASSVGIASGGTSTDTQYF.

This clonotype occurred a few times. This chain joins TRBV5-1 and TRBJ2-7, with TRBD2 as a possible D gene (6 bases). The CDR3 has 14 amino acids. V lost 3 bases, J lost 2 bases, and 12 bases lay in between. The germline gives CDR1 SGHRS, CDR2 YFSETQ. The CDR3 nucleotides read TGCGCCAGCAGCTGGGACTTATTCACCTACGAGCAGTACTTC. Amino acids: CASSWDLFTYEQYF.

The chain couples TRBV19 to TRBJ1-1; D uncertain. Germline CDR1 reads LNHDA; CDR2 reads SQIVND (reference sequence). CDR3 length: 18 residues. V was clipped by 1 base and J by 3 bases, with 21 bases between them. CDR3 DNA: TGTGCCAGTAGTATAGGGGAACGGAGTAGCGGGGAGGACACTGAAGCTTTCTTT. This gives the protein CASSIGERSSGEDTEAFF.

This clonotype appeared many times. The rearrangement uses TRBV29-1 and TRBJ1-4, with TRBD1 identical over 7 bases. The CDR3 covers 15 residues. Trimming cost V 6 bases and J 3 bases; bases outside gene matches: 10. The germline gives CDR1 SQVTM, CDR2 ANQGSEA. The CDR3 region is CSVTGADLANEKLFF. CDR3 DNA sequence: TGCAGCGTAACAGGGGCGGATTTGGCTAATGAAAAACTGTTTTTT.

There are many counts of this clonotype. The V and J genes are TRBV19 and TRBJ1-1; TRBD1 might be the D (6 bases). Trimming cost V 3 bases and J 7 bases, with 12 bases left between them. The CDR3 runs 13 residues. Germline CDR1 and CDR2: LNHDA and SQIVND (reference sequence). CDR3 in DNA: TGTGCCAGTAGTATTCCCAGGGGACTTGAAGCTTTCTTT. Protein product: CASSIPRGLEAFF.

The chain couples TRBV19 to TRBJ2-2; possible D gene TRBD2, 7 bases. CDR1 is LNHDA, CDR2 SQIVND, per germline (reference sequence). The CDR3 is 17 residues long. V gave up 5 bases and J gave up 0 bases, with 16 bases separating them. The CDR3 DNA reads TGTGCCAGTAGTCTACCCTCGGGGGGCTCGAACACCGGGGAGCTGTTTTTT. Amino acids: CASSLPSGGSNTGELFF.

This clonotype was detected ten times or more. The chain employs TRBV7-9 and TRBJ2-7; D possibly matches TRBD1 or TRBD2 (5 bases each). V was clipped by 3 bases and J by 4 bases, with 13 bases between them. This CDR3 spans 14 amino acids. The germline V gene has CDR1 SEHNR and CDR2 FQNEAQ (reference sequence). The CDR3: CASSLEGDLYEQYF. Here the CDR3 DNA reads TGTGCCAGCAGCTTGGAAGGGGACCTTTACGAGCAGTACTTC. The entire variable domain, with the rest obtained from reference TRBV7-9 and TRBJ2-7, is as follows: DTGVSQNPRHKITKRGQNVTFRCDPISEHNRLYWYRQTLGQGPEFLTYFQNEAQLEKSRLLSDRFSAERPKGSFSTLEIQRTEQGDSAMYLCASSLEGDLYEQYFGPGTRLTVT.

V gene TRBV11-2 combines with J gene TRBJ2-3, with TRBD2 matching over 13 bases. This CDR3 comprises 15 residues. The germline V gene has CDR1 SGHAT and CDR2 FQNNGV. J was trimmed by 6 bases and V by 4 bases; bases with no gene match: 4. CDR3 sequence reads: CASSWTSGSRDTQYF. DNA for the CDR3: TGTGCCAGCAGCTGGACTAGCGGGAGCAGGGATACGCAGTATTTT.

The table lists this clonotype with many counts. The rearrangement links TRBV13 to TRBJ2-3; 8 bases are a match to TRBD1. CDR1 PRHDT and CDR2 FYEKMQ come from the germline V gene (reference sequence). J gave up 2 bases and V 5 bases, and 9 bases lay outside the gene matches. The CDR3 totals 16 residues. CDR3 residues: CASSPRDRGSTDTQYF. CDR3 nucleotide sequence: TGTGCCAGCAGCCCTCGAGACAGGGGTTCCACAGATACGCAGTATTTT.